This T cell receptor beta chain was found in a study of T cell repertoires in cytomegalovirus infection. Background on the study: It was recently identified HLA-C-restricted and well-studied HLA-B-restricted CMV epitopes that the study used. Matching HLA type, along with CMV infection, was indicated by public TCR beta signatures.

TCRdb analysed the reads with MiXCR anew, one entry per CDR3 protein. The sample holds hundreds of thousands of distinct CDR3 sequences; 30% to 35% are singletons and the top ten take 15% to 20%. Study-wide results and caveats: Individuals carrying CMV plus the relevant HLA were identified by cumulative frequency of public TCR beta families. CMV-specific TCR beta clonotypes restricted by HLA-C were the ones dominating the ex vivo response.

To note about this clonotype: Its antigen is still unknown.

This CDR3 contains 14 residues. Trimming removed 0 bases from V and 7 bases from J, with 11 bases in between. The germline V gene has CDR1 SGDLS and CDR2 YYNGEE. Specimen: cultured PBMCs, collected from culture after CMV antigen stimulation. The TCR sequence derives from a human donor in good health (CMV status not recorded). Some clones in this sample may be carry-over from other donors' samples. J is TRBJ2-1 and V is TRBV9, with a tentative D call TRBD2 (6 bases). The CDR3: CASSVALGRNEQFF. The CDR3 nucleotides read TGTGCCAGCAGCGTAGCTCTGGGGAGGAATGAGCAGTTCTTC. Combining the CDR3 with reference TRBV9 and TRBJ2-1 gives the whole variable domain DSGVTQTPKHLITATGQRVTLRCSPRSGDLSVYWYQQSLDQGLQFLIQYYNGEERAKGNILERFSAQQFPDLHSELNLSSLELGDSALYFCASSVALGRNEQFFGPGTRLTVL.